Below are 3 T cell receptor beta chains sequenced from a single sample in a study of technical replicates of blood from several donors. Assay: immunoSEQ multiplex PCR; the TCRdb copy retains only in-frame clones and omits some. The repertoire holds about 58,000 clones, around 96% seen once, with about 2.9% in the top ten. The sequencing sample was made of PBMCs. The receptors here all came from a human donor in good health. Some clones in this sample may be carry-over from other donors' samples.

This chain uses TRBV7-6 with TRBJ2-5; 14 bases line up with TRBD2. Germline lookup yields CDR1 SGHVS and CDR2 FNYEAQ. There are 18 residues in the CDR3. Germline trimming cut 3 bases from V and 5 bases from J; bases unmatched to any gene: 11. Written as DNA, the CDR3 is TGTGCCAGCAGCTTCCCGCTAGGACTAGCGGGGGGCCTCGAGACCCAGTACTTC. Protein product: CASSFPLGLAGGLETQYF.

The chain has TRBV5-4 and TRBJ1-2, with D perhaps matching TRBD1 (5 bases). Deletions cut 4 bases from V and 4 bases from J, with 20 bases between. The CDR3 loop spans 16 amino acids. Germline-derived CDR1 and CDR2 are SGHNT and YYREEE (reference sequence). CDR3 sequence reads: CASSAQLAGSGYGYTF. CDR3 coding DNA: TGTGCCAGCAGCGCCCAACTGGCAGGGTCGGGCTATGGCTACACCTTC.

CDR3 nucleotide sequence: TGTGCCAGCAGCCCCGGGACAGGGTCCCAGCCCCAGCATTTT. Translated: CASSPGTGSQPQHF. The V gene is TRBV7-9, the J gene TRBJ1-5, with 9 bases aligning to TRBD1. Looked up from germline, CDR1 is SEHNR and CDR2 is FQNEAQ (reference sequence). The CDR3 is 14 amino acids. The V gene end was trimmed by 5 bases and the J gene end by 7 bases; junction bases not matched to a gene: 6. Full variable domain (rest looked up from reference TRBV7-9 and TRBJ1-5): DTGVSQNPRHKITKRGQNVTFRCDPISEHNRLYWYRQTLGQGPEFLTYFQNEAQLEKSRLLSDRFSAERPKGSFSTLEIQRTEQGDSAMYLCASSPGTGSQPQHFGDGTRLSIL.